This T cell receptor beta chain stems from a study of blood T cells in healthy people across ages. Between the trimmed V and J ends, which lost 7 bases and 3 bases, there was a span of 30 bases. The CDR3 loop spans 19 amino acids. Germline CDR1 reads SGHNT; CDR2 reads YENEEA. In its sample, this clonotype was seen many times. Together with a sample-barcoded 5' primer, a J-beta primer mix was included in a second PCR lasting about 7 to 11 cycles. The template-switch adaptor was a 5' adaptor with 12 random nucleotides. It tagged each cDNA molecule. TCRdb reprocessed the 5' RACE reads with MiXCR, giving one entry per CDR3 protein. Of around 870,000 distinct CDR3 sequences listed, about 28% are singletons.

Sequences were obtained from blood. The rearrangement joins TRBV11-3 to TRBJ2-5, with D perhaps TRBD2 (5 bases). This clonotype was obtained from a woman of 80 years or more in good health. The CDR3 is CASTHTRLVGGSSKETQYF. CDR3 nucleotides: TGTGCCAGCACCCACACCCGATTGGTAGGAGGATCCTCGAAAGAGACCCAGTACTTC.